The 10 T cell receptor beta chains below were found in one sample sequenced in a study of T cell responses to AZD1222 COVID-19 vaccine. Only in-frame clones appear in the TCRdb table, and some are missing; sequencing was by immunoSEQ multiplex PCR. This sample has approximately 120,000 clones; approximately 88% occur once, and the top ten carry approximately 27%. Material: peripheral blood, obtained on day 0 of AZD1222 vaccination. The receptors here all came from an adult in good health.

This sequence joins TRBV5-6 and TRBJ2-5; D assignment may be TRBD1 or TRBD2 (6 bases each). Trimming removed 4 bases from V and 7 bases from J, with 17 bases in between. This CDR3 contains 14 residues. Germline CDR1 and CDR2: SGHDT and YYEEEE. The CDR3 bases are TGTGCCAGCAGCCCACCGGGGGCCCGCGGGACCCAGTACTTC. This gives the protein CASSPPGARGTQYF.

This chain connects TRBV28 to TRBJ2-7; either TRBD1 or TRBD2 may fit D (5 bases each). The V and J ends lost 2 bases and 3 bases respectively, with 11 bases between them. The CDR3 is 14 amino acids. CDR1 is MDHEN and CDR2 is SYDVKM in the germline V gene. CDR3 amino acids: CASSLMGPVYEQYF. For the CDR3, the DNA is TGTGCCAGCAGTTTAATGGGACCAGTCTACGAGCAGTACTTC.

The rearrangement links TRBV7-7 to TRBJ2-7; TRBD1 aligns across 8 bases. The CDR3 extends over 15 amino acids. CDR1 is SSHAT and CDR2 is FNYEAQ in the germline V gene (reference sequence). The CDR3 DNA follows: TGTGCTCTCCCTGGACAGGGCCAAAGCTCCTACGAGCAGTACTTC. Residues: CALPGQGQSSYEQYF.

V and J are TRBV7-2 and TRBJ2-3; perhaps TRBD2 as D (6 bases). The germline V and J ends were trimmed by 5 bases and 1 base, with 10 bases remaining between them. The CDR3 extends over 14 amino acids. CDR1 SGHTA and CDR2 FQGNSA come from the germline V gene. The CDR3 nucleotides read TGTGCCAGCAGCCCGGGGACTCGCACAGATACGCAGTATTTT. Its translation is CASSPGTRTDTQYF.

A few counts support this clone. The chain recombines TRBV3-1 (or the pseudogene TRBV3-2) with TRBJ2-5; D gene uncertain. The CDR3 length is 14 residues. The V gene's germline CDR1 is LGHDT and CDR2 YNNKEL (reference sequence). V was trimmed by 1 base and J by 4 bases, leaving 10 bases between them. The CDR3 coding sequence is TGTGCCAGCAGCCAAGCCCCCCTTTCAGAGACCCAGTACTTC. Translating gives CASSQAPLSETQYF.

The chain employs TRBV18 and TRBJ2-6; 8 bases align to TRBD2. The CDR3 runs 18 residues. The germline V gene encodes CDR1 KGHSH and CDR2 LQKENI. J was trimmed by 0 bases and V by 3 bases; bases with no gene match: 7. The CDR3 coding sequence is TGTGCCAGCTCACCCAGGGCGGGGGGCTCCTCTGGGGCCAACGTCCTGACTTTC. Translating gives CASSPRAGGSSGANVLTF.

This sequence joins TRBV6-5 and TRBJ2-2; TRBD1 or TRBD2 may be the D gene (6 bases each). Looked up from germline, CDR1 is MNHEY and CDR2 is SVGAGI. Trimming cost V 6 bases and J 2 bases, with 13 bases left between them. The CDR3 contains 15 residues. The CDR3 sequence is CASSPVGGNTGELFF. CDR3 DNA: TGTGCCAGCAGCCCCGTGGGGGGCAACACCGGGGAGCTGTTTTTT.

This chain uses TRBV19 with TRBJ1-5; TRBD1 matches at 10 bases. Germline V gene data show CDR1 as LNHDA and CDR2 as SQIVND (reference sequence). Germline trimming cut 7 bases from V and 2 bases from J; bases unmatched to any gene: 8. CDR3 size: 16 residues. The CDR3 protein is CASTLRQGAGNQPQHF. In DNA form, the CDR3 reads TGTGCCAGTACCCTGAGACAGGGGGCGGGCAATCAGCCCCAGCATTTT.

The V and J genes are TRBV3-1 (or the pseudogene TRBV3-2) and TRBJ1-5; tentative D call: TRBD1 (5 bases). Per the germline V gene, CDR1 is LGHDT and CDR2 is YNNKEL (reference sequence). V shed 1 base and J shed 5 bases, with 6 bases lying between them. CDR3 length: 13 amino acids. The CDR3 region is CASSQGRDQPQHF. The CDR3 DNA follows: TGTGCCAGCAGCCAAGGCAGGGATCAGCCCCAGCATTTT.

The genes are TRBV15 and TRBJ2-1; D remains unclear. The V end lost 8 bases, the J end lost 7 bases, and 15 bases lay between the germline ends. The CDR3 has 13 residues. Germline V gives CDR1 LNHNV, CDR2 YYDKDF (reference sequence). The CDR3 DNA reads TGTGCCACCTCTTCTATGATTGGGAATGAGCAGTTCTTC. Amino acids: CATSSMIGNEQFF.